One and the same sample provided the 26 T cell receptor beta chains below, sequenced in a study of post-analysis software for immune sequencing data. Study-level results: Compared with controls, patients had more of about 5 TRBV segments, including TRBV5-6, TRBV5-1 and TRBV20-1.

Unique-molecular-identifier-tagged TCR beta cDNA libraries were used. From the PCR reads, TCRdb called clonotypes with MiXCR, one entry per CDR3 protein. The sample holds hundreds of thousands of distinct CDR3 sequences, 30% seen once. Their antigens remain unidentified. Sample: blood. These receptors were collected from a girl under 18 with multiple sclerosis.

The V call is TRBV6-6, the J call TRBJ2-7; D may be TRBD2 (6 bases). This CDR3 has 13 residues. CDR1 MNHNY and CDR2 SVGAGI come from the germline V gene (reference sequence). Trimming took off 2 bases at V and 3 bases at J, with 8 bases between the two ends. In nucleotides, the CDR3 is TGTGCCAGCAGTTACATTAGCGGCTACGAGCAGTACTTC. Its protein product is CASSYISGYEQYF.

CDR3 sequence (DNA): TGCAGTGCTAGAGCCCCGGGTGCGGGGGCAAGCAATCAGCCCCAGCATTTT. Amino acids: CSARAPGAGASNQPQHF. This sequence joins TRBV20-1 and TRBJ1-5; TRBD1 is a possible D gene (6 bases). The CDR3 runs 17 residues. V lost 1 base to trimming and J lost 1 base, with 17 bases between them. The germline V gene has CDR1 DFQATT and CDR2 SNEGSKA (reference sequence).

The chain combines TRBV27 with TRBJ2-3; D gene uncertain. CDR3 length equals 13 residues. Germline V gene data show CDR1 as MNHEY and CDR2 as SMNVEV (reference sequence). The ends were cut back, 0 bases at V and 14 bases at J, with 15 bases in the middle. The CDR3 reads CASSLSVDGPGYF. The CDR3 coding sequence is TGTGCCAGCAGTTTATCGGTCGACGGCCCGGGGTATTTT.

This clonotype has a handful of counts. This chain joins TRBV20-1 and TRBJ2-1, with TRBD2 as a possible D gene (6 bases). The CDR3 runs to 16 residues. Per germline, CDR1 DFQATT and CDR2 SNEGSKA (reference sequence). V lost 2 bases and J 10 bases, leaving 24 bases between the germline ends. The CDR3: CSARSIAETNIFEQFF. Written as DNA, the CDR3 is TGCAGTGCTAGATCCATAGCGGAGACCAATATTTTCGAGCAGTTCTTC.

The chain joins TRBV19 to TRBJ2-5; TRBD2 matches 9 bases. Gene TRBJ2-7 matches the end of the DNA better, so the J call may be wrong. Germline V CDR1 and CDR2: LNHDA, SQIVND (reference sequence). This CDR3 comprises 15 residues. As DNA, the CDR3 is TGTGCCAGTAGTATTACGCGGCGGGAGGGGAACGAGCAGTACTTC. As protein: CASSITRREGNEQYF.

The chain is built from TRBV10-3 and TRBJ2-7; the D gene is possibly TRBD2 (5 bases). There are 17 residues in the CDR3. V was trimmed by 3 bases and J by 9 bases, leaving 27 bases between them. Germline lookup yields CDR1 ENHRY and CDR2 SYGVKD. The CDR3 protein is CAISDRPPAARTSGQYF. CDR3 bases: TGTGCCATCAGTGACCGTCCCCCGGCAGCAAGGACTTCTGGGCAGTACTTC.

This clonotype appeared a few times. V usage is TRBV3-1 and J usage is TRBJ1-1; D not resolved. The CDR3 has 15 amino acids. Germline values: CDR1 LGHDT, CDR2 YNNKEL (reference sequence). The V end lost 2 bases, the J end lost 3 bases, and 13 bases lay between the germline ends. In DNA, the CDR3 is TGTGCCAGCAGCCAATCCGCGGCTGTCGACACTGAAGCTTTCTTT. It yields the protein CASSQSAAVDTEAFF.

This clonotype was counted between two and nine times. The chain is built from TRBV5-1 and TRBJ1-5; D is ambiguous. The germline V gene encodes CDR1 SGHRS and CDR2 YFSETQ. Trimming removed 5 bases from V and 6 bases from J, with 3 bases in between. This CDR3 is 10 amino acids long. The CDR3 sequence is CASRSQPQHF. CDR3 coding DNA: TGCGCCAGCAGAAGTCAGCCCCAGCATTTT.

The V gene is TRBV24-1, the J gene TRBJ2-1; 9 positions agree with TRBD2. Per the germline V gene, CDR1 is KGHDR and CDR2 is SFDVKD. The CDR3 covers 16 residues. The V and J ends lost 3 bases and 5 bases, in that order; junction bases with no gene match: 7. CDR3 sequence reads: CATSDRQREVHNEQFF. DNA of the CDR3: TGTGCCACCAGTGATAGGCAGCGGGAGGTTCACAATGAGCAGTTCTTC.

The chain couples TRBV11-2 to TRBJ2-5, with 8 bases matching TRBD1. Germline CDR1 SGHAT, CDR2 FQNNGV. With V trimmed by 5 bases and J by 0 bases, 11 bases remained unmatched. CDR3 length: 17 amino acids. The CDR3 reads CASSTYPRQGYQETQYF. CDR3 sequence (DNA): TGTGCCAGCAGCACCTATCCCCGACAGGGGTACCAAGAGACCCAGTACTTC.

The chain carries TRBV14 and TRBJ1-2; TRBD1 matches at 7 bases. From germline, CDR1 is SGHDN and CDR2 FVKESK. Germline trimming cut 3 bases from V and 6 bases from J; bases unmatched to any gene: 13. The CDR3 is 16 residues long. The CDR3 DNA sequence: TGTGCCAGCAGCCAGGCCCCCGGGACAGAGAGACATGGCTACACCTTC. Translated, it gives CASSQAPGTERHGYTF.

The chain carries TRBV12-5 and TRBJ2-2; TRBD2 is a possible D gene (6 bases). The V gene's germline CDR1 is LGHNT and CDR2 FRNRAP. Trimming removed 3 bases from V and 6 bases from J, with 14 bases in between. CDR3 size: 15 residues. The CDR3 DNA reads TGTGCTAGTGGTTTAATTAGCGGTGGGGCCGGGGAGCTGTTTTTT. Residues: CASGLISGGAGELFF. The complete variable domain, with remaining parts taken from reference TRBV12-5 and TRBJ2-2, reads DARVTQTPRHKVTEMGQEVTMRCQPILGHNTVFWYRQTMMQGLELLAYFRNRAPLDDSGMPKDRFSAEMPDATLATLKIQPSEPRDSAVYFCASGLISGGAGELFFGEGSRLTVL.

The rearrangement uses TRBV20-1 and TRBJ1-6, with D possibly being TRBD1 (5 bases). Between the trimmed V and J ends, which lost 5 bases and 3 bases, there was a span of 17 bases. This CDR3 region has 16 residues. The germline V gene encodes CDR1 DFQATT and CDR2 SNEGSKA (reference sequence). Here the CDR3 reads CSARPGTGIYNSPLHF. In nucleotides, the CDR3 is TGCAGTGCTCGCCCGGGGACGGGAATCTATAATTCACCCCTCCACTTT.

This clonotype was observed a handful of times. This chain connects TRBV29-1 to TRBJ1-5; TRBD1 might be the D (5 bases). Per the germline V gene, CDR1 is SQVTM and CDR2 is ANQGSEA. The CDR3 is made up of 17 amino acids. Deletions cut 8 bases from V and 0 bases from J, with 23 bases between. CDR3 coding DNA: TGCAGCCTCCCTACCGGGACGGGGACCGATAGCAATCAGCCCCAGCATTTT. It specifies CSLPTGTGTDSNQPQHF. Together with reference TRBV29-1 and TRBJ1-5, the CDR3 gives the full variable domain: SAVISQKPSRDICQRGTSLTIQCQVDSQVTMMFWYRQQPGQSLTLIATANQGSEATYESGFVIDKFPISRPNLTFSTLTVSNMSPEDSSIYLCSLPTGTGTDSNQPQHFGDGTRLSIL.

This clonotype was seen a few times. CDR3 coding DNA: TGTGCCAGCAGCGGCGGGGAGGCAGGACGCTACAATGAGCAGTTCTTC. Residues: CASSGGEAGRYNEQFF. The gene calls are TRBV9 and TRBJ2-1, with D maybe TRBD2 (6 bases). Germline V CDR1 and CDR2: SGDLS, YYNGEE. The V gene lost 3 bases and the J gene lost 3 bases, with 16 bases spanning the gap. This CDR3 spans 16 amino acids.

This clonotype appeared a few times. This chain uses TRBV28 with TRBJ2-5, with D perhaps assigned TRBD1 or TRBD2 (5 bases each). The J call may be faulty, since TRBJ2-7 better matches the DNA end. The CDR3 is made up of 17 amino acids. Germline CDR1 and CDR2: MDHEN and SYDVKM. The CDR3 is CASSLFVGTTDHYEQYF. CDR3 nucleotide sequence: TGTGCCAGCAGTTTATTCGTGGGGACGACCGATCACTACGAGCAGTACTTC.

This clonotype was observed many times. The V call is TRBV7-2, the J call TRBJ1-2; unclear D gene. Germline CDR1 and CDR2: SGHTA and FQGNSA. There are 13 residues in the CDR3. Trimming shortened V by 3 bases and J by 0 bases, and 5 bases separated the two germline ends. The CDR3 DNA reads TGTGCCAGCAGCTTGGGCACTAACTATGGCTACACCTTC. It codes for CASSLGTNYGYTF.

V is TRBV29-1 and J is TRBJ1-2, with 7 bases identical to TRBD1. Germline V CDR1 and CDR2: SQVTM, ANQGSEA. The CDR3 is 13 amino acids. V trimming: 6 bases; J trimming: 4 bases; junction bases outside the gene matches: 8. The CDR3 sequence is CSVLRTGSYGYTF. The CDR3 nucleotides are TGCAGCGTCCTTCGGACAGGCTCCTATGGCTACACCTTC.

This clonotype has a count of ten or more. The V call is TRBV6-5, the J call TRBJ2-1; TRBD1 agrees at 7 bases. There are 15 residues in the CDR3. The V segment lost 9 bases and the J segment 3 bases; nucleotides outside the gene matches: 11. Germline CDR1 MNHEY, CDR2 SVGAGI. CDR3 region: CASNKQGDRYNEQFF. CDR3 in DNA: TGTGCCAGTAATAAGCAGGGGGATCGCTACAATGAGCAGTTCTTC.

This sequence joins TRBV6-1 and TRBJ1-1, with D hard to call. Germline V gene sequence: CDR1 MNHNS, CDR2 SASEGT. V lost 6 bases, J lost 1 base, and 9 bases lay in between. The CDR3 consists of 13 residues. CDR3 protein: CASSEKKNTEAFF. The CDR3, as DNA: TGTGCCAGCAGCGAGAAGAAGAACACTGAAGCTTTCTTT.

The chain couples TRBV9 to TRBJ1-6; D is uncertain. V was shortened by 0 bases and J by 10 bases, with 14 bases between the two germline ends. CDR1 is SGDLS, CDR2 YYNGEE, per germline. The CDR3 loop spans 15 amino acids. The CDR3 sequence: CASSVADGRGSPLHF. The CDR3 DNA is TGTGCCAGCAGCGTAGCTGACGGCAGAGGGTCACCCCTCCACTTT.

Here the CDR3 reads CSARGSSEQFF. Written as DNA, the CDR3 is TGCAGTGCTAGAGGTAGCTCTGAGCAGTTCTTC. The chain links TRBV20-1 to TRBJ2-1; D is unclear. The germline gives CDR1 DFQATT, CDR2 SNEGSKA (reference sequence). Trimming removed 1 base at V and 9 bases at J, with 7 bases between. CDR3 length equals 11 residues.

The chain is built from TRBV6-5 and TRBJ2-2, with D unresolved. V was trimmed by 6 bases and J by 0 bases, leaving 8 bases between them. Germline CDR1 and CDR2: MNHEY and SVGAGI. CDR3 length: 14 residues. CDR3 sequence: CASRSRTNTGELFF. Written as DNA, the CDR3 is TGTGCCAGCAGGTCACGGACGAACACCGGGGAGCTGTTTTTT.

Only a few counts were recorded for this clonotype. The J gene is TRBJ2-7, the V gene TRBV5-1; D may be TRBD2 (5 bases). The ends were cut back, 4 bases at V and 5 bases at J, with 16 bases in the middle. The germline CDR1 and CDR2 sequences are SGHRS and YFSETQ. This CDR3 spans 14 amino acids. CDR3 protein: CASSGFVEADEQYF. Written as DNA, the CDR3 is TGCGCCAGCAGCGGTTTTGTGGAGGCGGACGAGCAGTACTTC.

As regards this clonotype: A junction boundary mismatches the germline segment, possibly from a read error. The chain combines TRBV11-2 with TRBJ2-3; D may be TRBD2 (5 bases). From germline, CDR1 is SGHAT and CDR2 FQNNGV. The CDR3 is 16 amino acids. Here the CDR3 DNA reads TGTGCCGGCAGCTTAGCGATTTTTATCGGCACAGATACGCAGTATTTT. It translates to CAGSLAIFIGTDTQYF. Complete variable domain (other parts from reference TRBV11-2 and TRBJ2-3): EAGVAQSPRYKIIEKRQSVAFWCNPISGHATLYWYQQILGQGPKLLIQFQNNGVVDDSQLPKDRFSAERLKGVDSTLKIQPAKLEDSAVYLCAGSLAIFIGTDTQYFGPGTRLTVL.

The V call is TRBV5-6, the J call TRBJ2-5, with D perhaps TRBD1 or TRBD2 (5 bases each). From germline, CDR1 is SGHDT and CDR2 YYEEEE. The CDR3 extends over 14 amino acids. The V and J ends lost 2 bases and 5 bases respectively, with 13 bases between them. CDR3 in amino acids: CASSFSGAHETQYF. As DNA, the CDR3 is TGTGCCAGCAGCTTTTCCGGGGCCCACGAGACCCAGTACTTC.